Described below is a single T cell receptor beta chain sequence and its context. The sample originates from a study of blood T cell repertoires in COVID-19. V lost 2 bases to trimming and J lost 7 bases, with 8 bases between them. CDR1 and CDR2 (germline): SGHTA, FQGNSA. The CDR3 sequence is 12 residues long. Clones were read by immunoSEQ multiplex PCR, and TCRdb kept only the in-frame ones, dropping some. The table has about 49,000 clones, around 81% seen once; the top ten hold about a fifth. The sample comprised peripheral blood. This receptor was taken from a woman aged 80 or over with COVID-19, enrolled during active disease. J is TRBJ2-5 and V is TRBV7-2; D is unclear. The CDR3 sequence: CASSLLSGTQYF. CDR3 nucleotide sequence: TGTGCCAGCAGCTTACTCTCGGGGACCCAGTACTTC.